This T cell receptor beta chain was sequenced in a study of T-cell memory formation after mild COVID-19. Overall study context: The TCR clusters were mostly specific to one donor.

A remark on this clonotype: What it binds is not known.

The study's findings and limits: Most CD4+ clones that shrank were in CM and EM, while CD8+ ones turned up in EMRA.

The V end lost 6 bases, the J end lost 4 bases, and 9 bases lay between the germline ends. The length of the CDR3 is 12 residues. cDNA libraries for TCR alpha and TCR beta, carrying sample barcodes and UMIs, came from 5'RACE with constant-segment primers. TCRdb reprocessed the 5' RACE reads via MiXCR and lists one record per CDR3 protein. The sample holds under 550,000 distinct CDR3 sequences, around a sixth seen once. This chain joins TRBV12-3 or TRBV12-4 and TRBJ1-1; no firm D call. The origin of this receptor is an adult woman who had mild COVID-19 (a few samples of this study predate the infection). Cell type and time point are not known. The source material was PBMCs or a T cell subset sorted from them (not recorded which). The CDR3 reads CASSLKGTEAFF. CDR3 in DNA: TGTGCCAGCAGCCTAAAGGGCACTGAAGCTTTCTTT.